Sequencing of this TCR beta chain was carried out in a study of shared clonotypes between healthy human individuals. At the level of the study: Every donor yielded three CD4 naive, three CD4 memory, two CD8 naive and one CD8 memory plate.

The CDR3 runs to 14 residues. Germline V lookup: CDR1 SGDLS, CDR2 YYNGEE. With 3 bases removed from V and 4 bases from J, the gap between germline ends came to 12 bases. Only in-frame clones appear in the TCRdb table, and some are missing; sequencing was by immunoSEQ multiplex PCR. Of over a million clones listed, roughly 95% are singletons. Sequencing input: naive CD4+ T cells sorted from blood. Sample subset: CD45RA+ positively selected. The chain couples TRBV9 to TRBJ2-3; the D gene is possibly TRBD2 (6 bases). The TCR comes from a man aged 25 to 40 in good health. The CDR3 protein is CASSEAGRADTQYF. CDR3 DNA sequence: TGTGCCAGCAGCGAAGCGGGCCGCGCAGATACGCAGTATTTT. The whole variable domain, remainder taken from reference TRBV9 and TRBJ2-3, is DSGVTQTPKHLITATGQRVTLRCSPRSGDLSVYWYQQSLDQGLQFLIQYYNGEERAKGNILERFSAQQFPDLHSELNLSSLELGDSALYFCASSEAGRADTQYFGPGTRLTVL.